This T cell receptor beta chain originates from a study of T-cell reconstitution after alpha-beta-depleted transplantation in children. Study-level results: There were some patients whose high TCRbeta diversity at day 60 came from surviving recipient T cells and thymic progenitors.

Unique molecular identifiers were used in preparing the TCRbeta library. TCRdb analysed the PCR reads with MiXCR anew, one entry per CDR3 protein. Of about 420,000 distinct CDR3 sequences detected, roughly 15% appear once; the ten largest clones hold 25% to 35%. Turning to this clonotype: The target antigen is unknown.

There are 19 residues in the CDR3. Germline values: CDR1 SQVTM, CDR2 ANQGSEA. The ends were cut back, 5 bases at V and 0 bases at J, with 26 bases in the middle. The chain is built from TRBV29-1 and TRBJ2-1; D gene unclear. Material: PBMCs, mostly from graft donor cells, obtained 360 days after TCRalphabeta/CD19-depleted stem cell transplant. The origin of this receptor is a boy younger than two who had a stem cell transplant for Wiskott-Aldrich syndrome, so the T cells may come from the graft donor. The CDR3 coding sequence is TGCAGCGTTTGCCCCAAACCCAAATTTTTACCCGGCTCCTACAATGAGCAGTTCTTC. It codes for CSVCPKPKFLPGSYNEQFF.